This T cell receptor (beta chain) was recovered during a study of early T cells in non-severe SARS-CoV-2 infection. Points from the study as a whole: Lookups in VDJdb leaned toward anti-spike CD8 responses and missed private and CD4 specificities.

Notes on this clonotype: The antigen is not known.

Germline CDR1 reads SGHNT; CDR2 reads YYREEE (reference sequence). This CDR3 is built from 14 residues. Trimming took 1 base from V and 1 from J, leaving 8 bases between them. Unique molecular identifiers were affixed to single, distinct cDNA molecules. MiXCR was run by TCRdb on the 5' RACE reads, yielding one entry per CDR3 protein. The sample lists about 35,000 distinct CDR3 sequences, less than 6% occurring once. The sample in question was whole blood, obtained at baseline. The TCR originated in an adult who was a healthcare worker with PCR-confirmed SARS-CoV-2 infection or an uninfected control (not recorded which). The chain joins TRBV5-4 to TRBJ2-5; D gene ambiguous. The CDR3 DNA reads as TGTGCCAGCAGCTTGACGGTCGCCCAAGAGACCCAGTACTTC. This sequence encodes CASSLTVAQETQYF.